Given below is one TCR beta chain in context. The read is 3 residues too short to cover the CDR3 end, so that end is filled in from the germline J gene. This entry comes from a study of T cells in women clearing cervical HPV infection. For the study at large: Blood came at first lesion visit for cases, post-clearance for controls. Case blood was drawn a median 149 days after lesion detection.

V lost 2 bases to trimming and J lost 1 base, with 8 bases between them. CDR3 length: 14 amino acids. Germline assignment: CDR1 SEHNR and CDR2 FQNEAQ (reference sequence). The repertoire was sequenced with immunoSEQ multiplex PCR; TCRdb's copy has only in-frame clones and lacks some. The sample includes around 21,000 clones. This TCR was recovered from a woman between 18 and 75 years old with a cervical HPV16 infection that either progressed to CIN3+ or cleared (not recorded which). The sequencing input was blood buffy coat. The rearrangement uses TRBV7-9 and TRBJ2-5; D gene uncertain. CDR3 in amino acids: CASSLQRSQETQYF. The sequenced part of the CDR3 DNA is TGTGCCAGCAGCTTACAACGGTCCCAAGAGACC.